This TCR beta chain was recorded in a study of TIL therapy for anti-PD-1-resistant metastatic lung cancer. Time point specified: pre-treatment sample, taken before nivolumab and TIL therapy. Sequencing used immunoSEQ v3. Using immunoSEQ multiplex PCR, the repertoire was profiled, and TCRdb retains in-frame clones only, with some absent. The sample has about 17,000 clones; 60% to 80% are singletons. Germline-derived CDR1 and CDR2 are SGHAT and FQNNGV. The CDR3 runs 15 residues. Trimming pared 5 bases from V and 7 bases from J, leaving 19 bases between. The source is a person aged 25 to 85 with non-small cell lung cancer. The V call is TRBV11-2, the J call TRBJ2-3, with a possible D match to TRBD1 (6 bases). Source: blood, taken at baseline. CDR3 sequence: CASSPGSRGRNTQYF. Written as DNA, the CDR3 is TGTGCCAGCAGCCCAGGGTCCAGGGGTCGGAATACGCAGTATTTT.